A single sample gave rise to the 32 T cell receptor beta chains below, sequenced in a study of graft-versus-host responses after intestinal transplantation. CFSE-labeled responder cells (around 200,000) were plated with around 200,000 irradiated, violet-dye-labeled stimulator cells. Sequencing was performed with immunoSEQ multiplex PCR; in TCRdb, only in-frame clones are kept and a portion is missing. This table holds about 21,000 clones, approximately 40% found once. The material sequenced was alloreactive CD8+ T cells from a mixed lymphocyte reaction culture, taken before intestinal transplant. Noted subset: CFSE-low proliferating T cells sorted from roughly six-day pre-transplant mixed lymphocyte reaction (GvH or HvG direction). The receptors were sampled from a human patient who received an intestinal transplant.

This clone ranks as medium-sized. V is TRBV28 and J is TRBJ2-7, with a tentative D call TRBD2 (6 bases). CDR1 MDHEN and CDR2 SYDVKM come from the germline V gene. V lost 8 bases and J lost 6, with 23 bases in between. The CDR3 loop spans 15 amino acids. CDR3: CASGHGGTLTSEQYF. The CDR3 region has the DNA TGTGCCAGCGGGCATGGGGGGACCCTAACGAGCGAGCAGTACTTC.

This clone was detected a few times. The J gene is TRBJ2-7, the V gene TRBV6-6; 7 nucleotides align to TRBD1. Losses at the gene ends were 6 bases for V and 3 bases for J; bases not matched to a gene: 8. Germline V gene sequence: CDR1 MNHNY, CDR2 SVGAGI (reference sequence). The CDR3 is made up of 14 amino acids. For the CDR3, the DNA is TGTGCCAGCAGAACCGGGACAGAAGTCTACGAGCAGTACTTC. Its translation: CASRTGTEVYEQYF.

The chain is built from TRBV7-9 and TRBJ2-1; TRBD2 matches 14 bases. Germline CDR1 reads SEHNR; CDR2 reads FQNEAQ (reference sequence). The CDR3 loop spans 15 amino acids. Trimming cost V 4 bases and J 6 bases; bases outside gene matches: 2. CDR3 nucleotide sequence: TGTGCCAGCAGCTGGACTAGCGGGAGGATCAATGAGCAGTTCTTC. Protein: CASSWTSGRINEQFF.

This chain joins TRBV28 and TRBJ2-5; unclear D gene. Trimming took 5 bases from V and 7 from J, leaving 20 bases between them. Germline CDR1 is MDHEN and CDR2 is SYDVKM. The CDR3 is 15 amino acids. This CDR3 reads CASSLERLEAGTQYF. CDR3 nucleotides: TGTGCCAGCAGTCTTGAAAGACTGGAAGCAGGGACCCAGTACTTC.

On this clone itself: One end of the junction is discordant with germline, which a read error may explain. The V call is TRBV29-1, the J call TRBJ2-7; 9 nucleotides line up with TRBD1. This CDR3 is 15 amino acids long. Germline-derived CDR1 and CDR2 are SQVTM and ANQGSEA. CDR3: CNVGGTGFSSYEQYF. The CDR3 region has the DNA TGCAACGTTGGTGGGACAGGGTTTAGCTCCTACGAGCAGTACTTC.

This chain connects TRBV6-5 to TRBJ1-3, with D perhaps TRBD1 (5 bases). CDR3 length: 15 amino acids. The V gene's germline CDR1 is MNHEY and CDR2 SVGAGI. V lost 2 bases to trimming and J lost 7 bases, with 15 bases between them. DNA for the CDR3: TGTGCCAGCAGTTACGGGGGACCCAGCCGGAACACCATATATTTT. Its protein product is CASSYGGPSRNTIYF.

J is TRBJ2-1 and V is TRBV7-6; D is perhaps TRBD2 (7 bases). Deletions cut 1 base from V and 0 bases from J, with 10 bases between. CDR1 SGHVS and CDR2 FNYEAQ come from the germline V gene. This CDR3 is 16 amino acids long. The CDR3 loop reads CASSLGGGGSYNEQFF. The CDR3 nucleotides read TGTGCCAGCAGCTTAGGGGGGGGCGGCTCCTACAATGAGCAGTTCTTC. Drawing the rest from reference TRBV7-6 and TRBJ2-1, the complete variable domain is GAGVSQSPRYKVTKRGQDVALRCDPISGHVSLYWYRQALGQGPEFLTYFNYEAQQDKSGLPNDRFSAERPEGSISTLTIQRTEQRDSAMYRCASSLGGGGSYNEQFFGPGTRLTVL.

The chain recombines TRBV29-1 with TRBJ2-1; D possibly corresponds to TRBD2 (6 bases). Germline assignment: CDR1 SQVTM and CDR2 ANQGSEA. Trimming removed 4 bases from V and 6 bases from J, with 10 bases in between. The CDR3 length is 12 residues. This chain's CDR3 is CSVGRESNEQFF. In nucleotides, the CDR3 is TGCAGCGTTGGACGGGAGAGCAATGAGCAGTTCTTC.

The rearrangement links TRBV7-8 to TRBJ2-6, with 7 bases aligning to TRBD1. The CDR3 consists of 19 residues. V gave up 5 bases and J gave up 0 bases; unmatched junction bases: 13. Germline-derived CDR1 and CDR2 are SGHVS and FQNEAQ. The CDR3 spells CASSLSPGQLSSGANVLTF. CDR3 DNA sequence: TGTGCCAGCAGCCTCTCTCCGGGACAGCTCAGCTCTGGGGCCAACGTCCTGACTTTC.

The genes are TRBV7-8 and TRBJ2-3, with 8 bases lining up with TRBD1. This CDR3 comprises 15 residues. The germline gives CDR1 SGHVS, CDR2 FQNEAQ. V was pared by 5 bases and J by 3 bases, with 7 bases of the junction left unmatched. For the CDR3, the DNA is TGTGCCAGCAGCCCGGGACAGGCCTGGACAGATACGCAGTATTTT. Protein product: CASSPGQAWTDTQYF.

The V and J genes are TRBV9 and TRBJ2-1, with 7 bases that match TRBD1. J was trimmed by 0 bases and V by 0 bases; bases with no gene match: 3. This CDR3 comprises 16 residues. Germline CDR1 SGDLS, CDR2 YYNGEE. The CDR3 DNA reads TGTGCCAGCAGCGTAGGACAGGGTTCCTCCTACAATGAGCAGTTCTTC. This codes for CASSVGQGSSYNEQFF. The full variable domain, its missing parts supplied by reference TRBV9 and TRBJ2-1, is DSGVTQTPKHLITATGQRVTLRCSPRSGDLSVYWYQQSLDQGLQFLIQYYNGEERAKGNILERFSAQQFPDLHSELNLSSLELGDSALYFCASSVGQGSSYNEQFFGPGTRLTVL.

V usage is TRBV2 and J usage is TRBJ2-7; possibly TRBD1 for D (5 bases). In germline, CDR1 is SNHLY, CDR2 FYNNEI. The CDR3 contains 15 residues. Between the trimmed V and J ends, which lost 5 bases and 2 bases, there was a span of 16 bases. CDR3 nucleotides: TGTGCCAGCAGTTTATATTTAAGACAGACCTACGAGCAGTACTTC. Its protein product is CASSLYLRQTYEQYF.

This clone is labeled as medium-sized. CDR3 DNA: TGTGCCAGCAGCTCGAGGCCTGGAGGAGGCTACACCTTC. Amino acids: CASSSRPGGGYTF. J is TRBJ1-2 and V is TRBV6-4; no clear D gene. This CDR3 spans 13 amino acids. CDR1 is MRHNA and CDR2 is SNTAGT in the germline V gene. The ends were cut back, 6 bases at V and 8 bases at J, with 16 bases in the middle.

This clone was picked up a small number of times. The rearrangement links TRBV28 to TRBJ2-1; D call uncertain. V gave up 4 bases and J gave up 1 base, with 11 bases separating them. This CDR3 spans 15 amino acids. The germline V gene encodes CDR1 MDHEN and CDR2 SYDVKM. The CDR3 region has the DNA TGTGCCAGCAGTTCCCGGCCAGGTTCCTACAATGAGCAGTTCTTC. Its protein product is CASSSRPGSYNEQFF.

This sequence joins TRBV6-6 and TRBJ1-1; D unresolved. There are 14 residues in the CDR3. V lost 4 bases and J 4 bases, leaving 13 bases between the germline ends. Germline V gene lookup returns CDR1 MNHNY and CDR2 SVGAGI (reference sequence). The CDR3: CASSSGPGITEAFF. As DNA, the CDR3 is TGTGCCAGCAGTTCCGGCCCCGGGATCACTGAAGCTTTCTTT.

The J gene is TRBJ2-5, the V gene TRBV20-1; D gene unclear. Germline values: CDR1 DFQATT, CDR2 SNEGSKA (reference sequence). Trimming removed 1 base from V and 2 bases from J, with 2 bases in between. This CDR3 contains 11 residues. Here the CDR3 reads CSARGQETQYF. In nucleotides, the CDR3 is TGCAGTGCTAGAGGTCAAGAGACCCAGTACTTC.

This clone came up a few times. V usage is TRBV19 and J usage is TRBJ2-1; no firm D call. The CDR3 is 14 amino acids. V lost 6 bases, J lost 1 base, and 10 bases lay in between. Germline V gives CDR1 LNHDA, CDR2 SQIVND (reference sequence). CDR3 residues: CASSRLWSYNEQFF. The DNA of the CDR3 is TGTGCCAGTAGCCGACTCTGGTCCTACAATGAGCAGTTCTTC.

This clone came up a few times. The rearrangement links TRBV7-9 to TRBJ1-2; D not certain. The length of the CDR3 is 15 residues. Trimming removed 0 bases at V and 2 bases at J, with 10 bases between. Germline V CDR1 and CDR2: SEHNR, FQNEAQ (reference sequence). For the CDR3, the DNA is TGTGCCAGCAGCTTAGCCCCGGGTGGAAACTATGGCTACACCTTC. Protein: CASSLAPGGNYGYTF.

The J gene is TRBJ1-6, the V gene TRBV5-8; a weak D match, TRBD1 (5 bases). Germline loops: CDR1 SGHTS, CDR2 YDEGEE. Trimming removed 4 bases at V and 8 bases at J, with 7 bases between. CDR3 length: 12 residues. The CDR3 DNA sequence: TGTGCCAGCAGCCCAGGGTATTCACCCCTCCACTTT. The encoded protein is CASSPGYSPLHF. Based on the CDR3 plus reference TRBV5-8 and TRBJ1-6, the full variable domain is EAGVTQSPTHLIKTRGQQATLRCSPISGHTSVYWYQQALGLGLQFLLWYDEGEERNRGNFPPRFSGRQFPNYSSELNVNALELEDSALYLCASSPGYSPLHFGNGTRLTVT.

This CDR3 reads CASSYYADTEAFF. The CDR3 coding sequence is TGTGCCAGCAGTTACTATGCGGACACTGAAGCTTTCTTT. The genes are TRBV6-5 and TRBJ1-1; D unresolved. V lost 1 base and J 3 bases, leaving 6 bases between the germline ends. Germline loops: CDR1 MNHEY, CDR2 SVGAGI. The CDR3 sequence is 13 residues long.

This clone was seen only a few times. The chain carries TRBV6-5 and TRBJ1-2; D is unclear. Germline CDR1 is MNHEY and CDR2 is SVGAGI. The CDR3 loop spans 15 amino acids. V dropped 7 bases and J dropped 7 bases, with 22 bases sitting between them. In DNA, the CDR3 is TGTGCCAGCATCTCCTCCCGGTTCTACGTAGGTGGCTACACCTTC. Protein sequence: CASISSRFYVGGYTF.

The chain couples TRBV19 to TRBJ2-1; unclear D gene. V gave up 5 bases and J gave up 4 bases, with 6 bases separating them. This CDR3 has 12 residues. Germline V gene sequence: CDR1 LNHDA, CDR2 SQIVND (reference sequence). CDR3 sequence reads: CASSGKYNEQFF. In DNA form, the CDR3 reads TGTGCCAGTAGTGGAAAATACAATGAGCAGTTCTTC. The full variable domain, completed using reference TRBV19 and TRBJ2-1, is DGGITQSPKYLFRKEGQNVTLSCEQNLNHDAMYWYRQDPGQGLRLIYYSQIVNDFQKGDIAEGYSVSREKKESFPLTVTSAQKNPTAFYLCASSGKYNEQFFGPGTRLTVL.

The V gene is TRBV27, the J gene TRBJ2-4; tentative D call: TRBD1 (6 bases). Germline assignment: CDR1 MNHEY and CDR2 SMNVEV (reference sequence). This CDR3 has 13 amino acids. V was pared by 4 bases and J by 9 bases, with 13 bases between. CDR3: CASSSDRRSIQYF. The CDR3 bases are TGTGCCAGCAGTTCAGACAGGAGAAGCATTCAGTACTTC.

This clone counts as medium-sized (0.01 to 0.1%). The chain has TRBV21-1 and TRBJ2-7. TRBV21-1 is listed as a pseudogene. This CDR3 region has 15 residues. Here the CDR3 DNA reads TGTGCCAGCAACCTGGACGGGGCTATGTTCGACGAGCAGTACTTC. Protein: CASNLDGAMFDEQYF.

The DNA of the CDR3 is TGTGCTAGTGGTTTGGTACAGAAGAGTTACGGACAGGGAGATAGCACAGATACGCAGTATTTT. Translated, it gives CASGLVQKSYGQGDSTDTQYF. V usage is TRBV12-5 and J usage is TRBJ2-3, with 8 bases matching TRBD1. Losses at the gene ends were 0 bases for V and 0 bases for J; bases not matched to a gene: 17. Germline V lookup: CDR1 LGHNT, CDR2 FRNRAP. There are 21 residues in the CDR3.

V is TRBV6-6 and J is TRBJ2-7; the match to TRBD2 covers 9 bases. Germline assignment: CDR1 MNHNY and CDR2 SVGAGI (reference sequence). The V gene end was trimmed by 4 bases and the J gene end by 4 bases; junction bases not matched to a gene: 8. This CDR3 is 15 amino acids long. The DNA for the CDR3 is TGTGCCAGCAGTTTCCTAGCGGGAATGATATACGAGCAGTACTTC. Its translation: CASSFLAGMIYEQYF.

The chain joins TRBV11-3 to TRBJ2-3; tentative D call: TRBD1 (5 bases). This CDR3 spans 14 amino acids. V lost 2 bases and J 5 bases, leaving 11 bases between the germline ends. Germline V CDR1 and CDR2: SGHNT, YENEEA. CDR3 nucleotide sequence: TGTGCCAGCAGCTTACAGGGCCGTCAAGATACGCAGTATTTT. This sequence encodes CASSLQGRQDTQYF.

The chain carries TRBV19 and TRBJ2-5; 8 nucleotides line up with TRBD2. The CDR3 consists of 14 residues. V lost 9 bases and J lost 0; bases outside the gene matches: 6. CDR1 and CDR2 from the germline V gene are LNHDA and SQIVND (reference sequence). The CDR3 is CASAGGWHQETQYF. For the CDR3, the DNA is TGTGCCAGCGCGGGAGGATGGCACCAAGAGACCCAGTACTTC. The whole variable domain, filled in from reference TRBV19 and TRBJ2-5, reads DGGITQSPKYLFRKEGQNVTLSCEQNLNHDAMYWYRQDPGQGLRLIYYSQIVNDFQKGDIAEGYSVSREKKESFPLTVTSAQKNPTAFYLCASAGGWHQETQYFGPGTRLLVL.

This clone came up a few times. This chain uses TRBV11-3 with TRBJ2-1, with 11 nucleotides matching TRBD2. CDR3 length: 18 residues. CDR1 and CDR2 (germline): SGHNT, YENEEA. V was clipped by 5 bases and J by 3 bases; unmatched bases: 12. CDR3 sequence (DNA): TGTGCCAGCAGCCCCGAGCGGATGGGACTAGCGGACTACAATGAGCAGTTCTTC. The encoded protein is CASSPERMGLADYNEQFF.

The chain uses TRBV6-6 and TRBJ1-1; 8 nucleotides match TRBD1. Germline CDR1 is MNHNY and CDR2 is SVGAGI (reference sequence). The J segment lost 4 bases and the V segment lost 5 bases, leaving 6 bases of the junction unmatched. The CDR3 runs to 14 residues. CDR3 DNA: TGTGCCAGCAGTGCCTCGACAGGGGTCACTGAAGCTTTCTTT. Translated: CASSASTGVTEAFF.

This chain links TRBV5-1 with TRBJ1-5; D is unclear. Per the germline V gene, CDR1 is SGHRS and CDR2 is YFSETQ. Trimming pared 2 bases from V and 1 base from J, leaving 10 bases between. The CDR3 runs 15 residues. The CDR3 sequence is CASSFTGGSNQPQHF. The CDR3 DNA reads as TGCGCCAGCAGCTTTACCGGTGGCAGCAATCAGCCCCAGCATTTT.

The chain carries TRBV7-9 and TRBJ2-2; D uncertain. The V gene lost 3 bases and the J gene lost 1 base, with 12 bases spanning the gap. Germline V CDR1 and CDR2: SEHNR, FQNEAQ (reference sequence). The CDR3 is 16 residues long. The CDR3 nucleotides are TGTGCCAGCAGCTTCTACCCCACCTTGAACACCGGGGAGCTGTTTTTT. This encodes CASSFYPTLNTGELFF.